A single sample is the source of the 11 T cell receptor beta chains below, sequenced in a study of T cell responses to AZD1222 COVID-19 vaccine. Here immunoSEQ multiplex PCR was the method, and the copy in TCRdb shows in-frame clones only, minus some. The sample records roughly 150,000 clones, just under 95% being singletons. The material was peripheral blood, obtained on day 0 of AZD1222 vaccination. The receptors derive from an adult in good health.

This chain joins TRBV4-3 and TRBJ1-1; no clear D gene. The CDR3 consists of 17 residues. Germline loops: CDR1 LGHNA, CDR2 YSLEER. The V end was cut by 4 bases, the J end by 8 bases, with 26 bases between. The CDR3 nucleotides read TGCGCCAGCAGCCCAGGCCCTCGCCTAGCCCCAGGCGAAGAAGCTTTCTTT. It encodes CASSPGPRLAPGEEAFF.

V usage is TRBV27 and J usage is TRBJ2-7, with 9 positions matching TRBD2. Germline V gene data show CDR1 as MNHEY and CDR2 as SMNVEV (reference sequence). The CDR3 runs to 15 residues. Unmatched junction bases numbered 5, after V lost 3 bases and J lost 2 bases. CDR3 coding DNA: TGTGCCAGCAGTTTTAGCGGGGGTGGTCCCTACGAGCAGTACTTC. Its translation is CASSFSGGGPYEQYF.

V is TRBV5-6 and J is TRBJ1-6, with D possibly matching TRBD1 (5 bases). The CDR3 runs 16 residues. The V gene lost 4 bases and the J gene lost 7 bases, with 18 bases spanning the gap. The germline V gene has CDR1 SGHDT and CDR2 YYEEEE. CDR3 loop: CASSPGGRAGNSPLHF. CDR3 in DNA: TGTGCCAGCAGCCCCGGCGGCAGGGCTGGAAATTCACCCCTCCACTTT.

The chain has TRBV7-2 and TRBJ1-1; 8 positions match TRBD1. V was clipped by 1 base and J by 1 base; unmatched bases: 5. CDR3 length: 16 residues. Per the germline V gene, CDR1 is SGHTA and CDR2 is FQGNSA. CDR3 coding DNA: TGTGCCAGCAGCTTAGACGGGACAGGAACGAACACTGAAGCTTTCTTT. Its translation: CASSLDGTGTNTEAFF.

The J gene is TRBJ2-5, the V gene TRBV6-5; TRBD2 matches 8 bases. CDR1 and CDR2 from the germline V gene are MNHEY and SVGAGI. The junction had 7 bases not matched to a gene; V was cut back by 8 bases and J by 2 bases. This CDR3 spans 14 amino acids. CDR3 loop: CASSGLGLQETQYF. The CDR3 coding sequence is TGTGCCAGCTCGGGACTAGGCCTACAAGAGACCCAGTACTTC.

V usage is TRBV12-3 or TRBV12-4 and J usage is TRBJ1-5; D is unresolved. Trimming stripped 3 bases from V and 6 bases from J, with 6 bases between. The CDR3 spans 12 residues. CDR3 amino acids: CASSLSSQPQHF. The DNA for the CDR3 is TGTGCCAGCAGTTTGTCCTCTCAGCCCCAGCATTTT.

There are a few counts of this clone. The CDR3 region is CASISSTEAFF. CDR3 DNA sequence: TGTGCCAGCATCTCTTCCACTGAAGCTTTCTTT. The chain links TRBV16 to TRBJ1-1; D is unclear. This CDR3 contains 11 residues. Germline values: CDR1 KGHSY, CDR2 FQNENV. The V and J ends lost 7 bases and 4 bases respectively, with 7 bases between them.

V is TRBV6-6 and J is TRBJ1-5; D call uncertain. The V end was cut by 3 bases, the J end by 8 bases, with 5 bases between. The germline V gene has CDR1 MNHNY and CDR2 SVGAGI (reference sequence). CDR3 length: 11 amino acids. DNA for the CDR3: TGTGCCAGCAGTTATAAGGAGCCCCAGCATTTT. Amino acid sequence: CASSYKEPQHF.

This clone was observed a handful of times. V gene TRBV11-1 combines with J gene TRBJ2-3; 7 bases map to TRBD2. The CDR3 is 15 residues long. The ends lost 2 bases at V and 3 bases at J; junction bases unmatched: 5. From germline, CDR1 is SGHAT and CDR2 FQDESV (reference sequence). This CDR3 reads CASSLPIAGTDTQYF. The CDR3 DNA reads TGTGCCAGCAGCTTACCAATAGCGGGTACAGATACGCAGTATTTT.

This sequence joins TRBV4-1 and TRBJ1-6; D remains unclear. This CDR3 contains 14 residues. Between the trimmed V and J ends, which lost 0 bases and 7 bases, there was a span of 7 bases. In germline, CDR1 is MGHRA, CDR2 YSYEKL. The CDR3 nucleotides read TGCGCCAGCAGCCAAGAGTCGGGAAATTCACCCCTCCACTTT. It is translated as CASSQESGNSPLHF.

This clone was observed once. The V call is TRBV5-8, the J call TRBJ1-2; the D is unclear. This CDR3 comprises 14 residues. The germline V and J ends were trimmed by 5 bases and 6 bases, with 17 bases remaining between them. Germline CDR1 and CDR2: SGHTS and YDEGEE. CDR3 nucleotide sequence: TGTGCCAGCAGGGACGGAGGGTCTCTTGATGGCTACACCTTC. Residues: CASRDGGSLDGYTF.